This T cell receptor (beta chain) appears in the sequencing data of a study of radiotherapy plus CTLA-4 blockade in lung cancer. Regarding the study as a whole: Increased serum interferon-beta after radiation also reportedly predicted response strongly. In blood, after radiotherapy plus ipilimumab, tumor-derived TCR clones expanded.

With respect to this clone: As yet, its antigen is unknown.

The protocol was immunoSEQ multiplex PCR, while the TCRdb copy is restricted to in-frame clones and leaves out a portion. In the table there are tens of thousands of clones, roughly four fifths of which are singletons. It was focal radiation plus CTLA-4 blockade with ipilimumab that patients with chemo-refractory metastatic non-small-cell lung cancer received. This CDR3 is built from 16 residues. Trimming took 4 bases from V and 8 from J; bases not matched to a gene: 14. Germline CDR1 LNHDA, CDR2 SQIVND (reference sequence). This receptor was taken from a human donor with non-small cell lung cancer who had a complete response to radiotherapy plus ipilimumab. The input for sequencing was peripheral blood, taken from a patient treated with radiotherapy plus ipilimumab. The rearrangement joins TRBV19 to TRBJ2-5; TRBD2 matches at 9 bases. The CDR3 loop reads CASSTRGSGGPGTQYF. The CDR3 DNA is TGTGCCAGTAGTACCCGCGGTAGCGGGGGACCGGGAACCCAGTACTTC.